This is a list of T cell receptor beta chains from one sample in a study of shared clonotypes between healthy human individuals. Assay used: immunoSEQ multiplex PCR; TCRdb lists only in-frame clones, some missing. The table records hundreds of thousands of clones, 55% to 75% of them present only once. Specimen: memory CD4+ T cells sorted from blood. The receptors here all came from a woman aged 25 to 39 in good health. Both conserved end residues are part of each CDR3. A D gene is named only where the DNA matches it firmly. Expanded clones get a size class; other rows say once, few or many, or leave the size out.

clone_size d_call j_call v_call cdr3_aa cdr3_nt
many TRBD1 TRBJ1-4 TRBV9 CASSALTGSNEKLFF TGTGCCAGCAGCGCCCTGACAGGGTCTAATGAAAAACTGTTTTTT
NA NA TRBJ2-3 TRBV7-9 CASSLGRIGTDTQYF TGTGCCAGCAGCTTAGGCCGGATTGGGACAGATACGCAGTATTTT
NA TRBD2 TRBJ2-4 TRBV11-2 CASSPTTWGGNIQYF TGTGCCAGCAGCCCAACAACGTGGGGGGGAAACATTCAGTACTTC
few NA TRBJ2-7 TRBV10-1 CASSEPFPPYEQYF TGCGCCAGCAGTGAGCCCTTTCCCCCCTACGAGCAGTACTTC
few NA TRBJ1-5 TRBV7-9 CASSSGNQPQHF TGTGCCAGCAGCTCTGGCAATCAGCCCCAGCATTTT
NA NA TRBJ2-3 TRBV19 CASSIDPQTQYF TGTGCCAGTAGTATAGATCCGCAGACGCAGTATTTT
NA TRBD2 TRBJ2-7 TRBV11-2 CASSPATSGKAVQYF TGTGCCAGCAGCCCAGCGACTAGCGGGAAAGCCGTACAGTACTTC
NA NA TRBJ1-5 TRBV29-1 CSVKTGSNQPQHF TGCAGCGTGAAAACAGGTTCCAATCAGCCCCAGCATTTT
many NA TRBJ2-2 TRBV6-5 CASSSSDPLAGELFF TGTGCCAGCAGTAGTAGTGACCCCTTGGCCGGGGAGCTGTTTTTT
NA TRBD1 TRBJ2-7 TRBV19 CASSPRRDSVYEQYF TGTGCCAGTAGCCCCCGCCGGGACAGCGTTTACGAGCAGTACTTC
NA NA TRBJ2-7 TRBV25-1 CASSQALGVYEQYF TGTGCCAGCAGCCAAGCACTGGGGGTCTACGAGCAGTACTTC
NA NA TRBJ1-5 TRBV28 CASSLAWTKPQHF TGTGCCAGCAGTTTGGCGTGGACGAAGCCCCAGCATTTT
once NA TRBJ1-2 TRBV19 CASSIPRQGRGYGYTF TGTGCCAGTAGTATCCCCCGGCAGGGCCGCGGCTATGGCTACACCTTC
NA NA TRBJ2-7 TRBV28 CASSPQGTYEQYF TGTGCCAGCAGTCCCCAGGGTACGTACGAGCAGTACTTC
NA NA TRBJ2-7 TRBV18 CASSPPPSVSYEQYF TGTGCCAGCTCACCACCGCCTAGCGTCTCCTACGAGCAGTACTTC
NA TRBD2 TRBJ2-3 TRBV14 CASSQLAASTDTQYF TGTGCCAGCAGCCAGCTAGCGGCTAGCACAGATACGCAGTATTTT
NA TRBD1 TRBJ1-1 TRBV5-6 CASSLQGGTEAFF TGTGCCAGCAGCTTACAGGGGGGCACTGAAGCTTTCTTT
NA NA TRBJ1-5 TRBV7-2 CASSLGQWVNQPQHF TGTGCCAGCAGCTTAGGACAGTGGGTCAATCAGCCCCAGCATTTT
few TRBD1 TRBJ2-1 TRBV6-5 CASRLQGAYNEQFF TGTGCCAGCAGACTACAGGGGGCTTACAATGAGCAGTTCTTC
NA NA TRBJ2-7 TRBV21-1 CASSKSNNWTVTYEQYF TGTGCCAGCAGCAAAAGTAATAACTGGACAGTCACCTACGAGCAGTACTTC